The source of this T cell receptor (beta chain) is a study of chemoradiotherapy in HPV16-positive cancers (dated by TCRdb to about 2022). Looking at the study overall: Candidate HPV-specific T-cell clones and common TCR motifs were defined by functional T-cell assays performed on cells from a couple of HPV16-positive patients. The study asked whether T-cell immunity against the HPV oncoproteins E6 and E7 changes during chemoradiotherapy and whether it affects survival. The candidate HPV-specific TCRs and motifs were then tracked in TCR repertoires from about 90 patients with HPV-related cancers. The paper's findings and limits, for the study overall: In HPV16-positive patients, expansion of HPV-responsive T cells during chemoradiotherapy was associated with improved recurrence-free survival. The survival association was reported for HPV16-positive patients, and the functional definition of HPV-specific T cells was derived from only two HPV16-positive patients. Expansion of candidate HPV-specific clones and E7-related TCR motifs was observed in the tumor microenvironment during treatment, whereas no such expansion was observed for non-HPV-specific T cells.

The library came from the immunoSEQ multiplex PCR assay. The source is immuneACCESS, and TCRdb retained only in-frame sequences with V and J called. Part of the clones is not carried over; for the studies checked, unresolved V genes explain less than half of this, and the remainder is unexplained. The table for this sample lists 650 to 900 clones; nearly 85% of them were counted only once. Approximately 12% of the sample lies in the top ten. Notes on this clone: The antigen it recognizes is unknown. No per-base quality is available; no much larger clone lies one base away.

Repertoires were sampled multiple times during chemoradiotherapy, which allowed clonal expansion in the tumor microenvironment to be followed. The germline V gene specifies MNHNS as CDR1 and SASEGT as CDR2. The cysteine opens and the phenylalanine closes a CDR3 of 13 amino acids. Only the CDR3 DNA is retained, 39 bases long and in frame from the first base. Relative to germline, V is 3 bases shorter and J is 0 bases shorter, with 5 bases between their ends. The TCR comes from a human donor with HPV-associated anogenital cancer. Recombination linked TRBV6-1 to TRBJ1-1; a confident D gene designation cannot be given. The sample in question was tumor tissue, obtained from a patient who underwent chemoradiotherapy. In nucleotides, the sequence is TGTGCCAGCAGTGACAGTCTGAACACTGAAGCTTTCTTT. The translation is CASSDSLNTEAFF.